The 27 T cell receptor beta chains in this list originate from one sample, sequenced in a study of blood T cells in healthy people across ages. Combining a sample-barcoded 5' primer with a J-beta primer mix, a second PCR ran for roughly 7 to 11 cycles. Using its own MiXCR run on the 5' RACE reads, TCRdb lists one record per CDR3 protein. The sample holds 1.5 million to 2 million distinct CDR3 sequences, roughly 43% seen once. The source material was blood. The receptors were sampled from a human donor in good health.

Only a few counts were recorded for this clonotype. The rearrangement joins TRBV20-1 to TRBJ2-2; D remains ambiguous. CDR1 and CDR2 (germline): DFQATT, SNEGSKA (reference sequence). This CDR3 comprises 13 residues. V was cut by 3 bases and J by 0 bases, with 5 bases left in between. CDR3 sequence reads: CSARPPNTGELFF. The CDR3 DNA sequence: TGCAGTGCTAGGCCGCCGAACACCGGGGAGCTGTTTTTT.

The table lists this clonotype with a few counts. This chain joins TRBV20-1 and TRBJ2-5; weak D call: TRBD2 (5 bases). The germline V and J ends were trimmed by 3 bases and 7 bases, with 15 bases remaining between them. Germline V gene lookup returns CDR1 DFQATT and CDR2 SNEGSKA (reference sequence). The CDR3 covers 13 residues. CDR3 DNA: TGCAGTGCTAGCATGGACTCCCGTGGGACCCAGTACTTC. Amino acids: CSASMDSRGTQYF.

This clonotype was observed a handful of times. The CDR3 here is CASSLVVQGGYEQYF. For the CDR3, the DNA is TGCGCCAGCAGCTTGGTTGTACAGGGGGGCTACGAGCAGTACTTC. This sequence joins TRBV5-1 and TRBJ2-7; 8 nucleotides match TRBD1. The length of the CDR3 is 15 residues. CDR1 SGHRS and CDR2 YFSETQ come from the germline V gene. Trimming took 0 bases from V and 3 from J; bases not matched to a gene: 5.

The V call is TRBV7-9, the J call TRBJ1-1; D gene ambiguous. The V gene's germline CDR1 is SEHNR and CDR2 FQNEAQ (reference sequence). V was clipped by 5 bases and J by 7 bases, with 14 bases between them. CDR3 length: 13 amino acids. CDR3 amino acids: CASSRMLLREAFF. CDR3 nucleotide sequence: TGTGCCAGCAGCCGAATGTTACTCCGTGAAGCTTTCTTT.

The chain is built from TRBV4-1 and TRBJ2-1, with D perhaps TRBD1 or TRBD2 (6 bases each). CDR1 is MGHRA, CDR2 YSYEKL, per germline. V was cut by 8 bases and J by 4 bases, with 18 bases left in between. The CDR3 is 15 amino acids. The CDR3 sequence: CASSQGSGPYNEQFF. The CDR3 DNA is TGCGCCAGCTCACAGGGTAGCGGACCTTACAATGAGCAGTTCTTC.

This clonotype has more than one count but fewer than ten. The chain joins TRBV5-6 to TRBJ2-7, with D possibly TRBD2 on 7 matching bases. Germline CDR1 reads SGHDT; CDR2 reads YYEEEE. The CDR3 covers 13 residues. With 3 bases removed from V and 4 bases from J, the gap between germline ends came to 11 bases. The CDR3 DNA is TGTGCCAGCAGCTGGGGGGGCGTTTACGAGCAGTACTTC. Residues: CASSWGGVYEQYF.

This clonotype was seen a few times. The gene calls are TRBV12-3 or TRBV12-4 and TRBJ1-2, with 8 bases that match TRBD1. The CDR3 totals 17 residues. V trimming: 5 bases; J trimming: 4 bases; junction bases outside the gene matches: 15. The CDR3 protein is CASSPRTGPISTYGYTF. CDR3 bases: TGTGCCAGCAGTCCCAGGACAGGGCCCATTTCTACCTATGGCTACACCTTC.

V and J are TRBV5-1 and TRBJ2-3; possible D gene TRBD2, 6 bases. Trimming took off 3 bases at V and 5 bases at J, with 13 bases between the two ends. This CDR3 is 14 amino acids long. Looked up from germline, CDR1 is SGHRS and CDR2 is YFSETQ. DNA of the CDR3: TGCGCCAGCAGCTCGGGGGAGGTTGGAGATACGCAGTATTTT. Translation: CASSSGEVGDTQYF.

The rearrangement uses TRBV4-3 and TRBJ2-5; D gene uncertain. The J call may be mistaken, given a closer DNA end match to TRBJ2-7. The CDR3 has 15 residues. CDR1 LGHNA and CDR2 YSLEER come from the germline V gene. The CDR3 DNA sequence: TGCGCCAGCAGCCCCACTTTTCGGGTTGATTACGAGCAGTACTTC. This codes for CASSPTFRVDYEQYF.

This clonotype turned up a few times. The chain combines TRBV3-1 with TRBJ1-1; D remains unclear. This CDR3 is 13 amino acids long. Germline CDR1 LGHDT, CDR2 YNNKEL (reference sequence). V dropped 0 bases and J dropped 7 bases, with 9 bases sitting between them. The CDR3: CASSQEVRLEAFF. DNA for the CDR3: TGTGCCAGCAGCCAAGAAGTCCGGCTTGAAGCTTTCTTT.

The CDR3 DNA reads as TGTGCCAGCAGCCTCGTAGTTGGTGGGCATTACTATGGCTACACCTTC. This translates into CASSLVVGGHYYGYTF. The J gene is TRBJ1-2, the V gene TRBV6-4; no firm D call. Trimming shortened V by 6 bases and J by 3 bases, and 20 bases separated the two germline ends. Germline loops: CDR1 MRHNA, CDR2 SNTAGT. This CDR3 contains 16 residues.

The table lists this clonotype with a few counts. The CDR3 nucleotides read TGCGCCAGCAGCCAAGCAAATAGTATCTCCGAGGAGACCCAGTACTTC. As protein: CASSQANSISEETQYF. The rearrangement links TRBV4-1 to TRBJ2-5; D is unresolved. From germline, CDR1 is MGHRA and CDR2 YSYEKL. CDR3 size: 16 residues. V gave up 1 base and J gave up 5 bases, with 17 bases separating them.

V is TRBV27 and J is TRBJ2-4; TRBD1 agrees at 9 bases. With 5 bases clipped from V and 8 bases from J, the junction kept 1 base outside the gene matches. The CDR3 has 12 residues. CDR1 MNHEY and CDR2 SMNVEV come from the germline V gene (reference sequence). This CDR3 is CASSDRGDIQYF. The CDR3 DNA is TGTGCCAGCAGTGACAGGGGGGACATTCAGTACTTC.

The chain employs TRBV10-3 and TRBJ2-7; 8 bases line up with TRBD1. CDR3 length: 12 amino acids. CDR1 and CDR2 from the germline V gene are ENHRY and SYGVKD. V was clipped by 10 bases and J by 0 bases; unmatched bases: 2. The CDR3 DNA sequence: TGTGCCACGGGACAGGTCTCCTACGAGCAGTACTTC. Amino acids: CATGQVSYEQYF.

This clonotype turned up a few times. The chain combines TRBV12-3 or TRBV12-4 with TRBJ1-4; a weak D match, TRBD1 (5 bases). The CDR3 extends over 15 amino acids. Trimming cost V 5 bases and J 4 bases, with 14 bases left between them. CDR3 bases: TGTGCCAGCAGTAAGACCGGGACGGATAATGAAAAACTGTTTTTT. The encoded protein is CASSKTGTDNEKLFF.

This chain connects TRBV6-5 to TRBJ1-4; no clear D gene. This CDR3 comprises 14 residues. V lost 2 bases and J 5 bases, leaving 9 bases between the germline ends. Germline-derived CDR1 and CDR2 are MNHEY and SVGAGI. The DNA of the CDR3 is TGTGCCAGCAGTTACGCCGGTTTGAATGAAAAACTGTTTTTT. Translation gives CASSYAGLNEKLFF.

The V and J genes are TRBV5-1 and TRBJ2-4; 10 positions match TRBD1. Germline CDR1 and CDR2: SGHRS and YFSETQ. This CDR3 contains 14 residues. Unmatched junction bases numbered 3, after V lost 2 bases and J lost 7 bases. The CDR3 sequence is CASSFGQGVNIQYF. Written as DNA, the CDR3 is TGCGCCAGCAGCTTTGGACAGGGGGTGAACATTCAGTACTTC.

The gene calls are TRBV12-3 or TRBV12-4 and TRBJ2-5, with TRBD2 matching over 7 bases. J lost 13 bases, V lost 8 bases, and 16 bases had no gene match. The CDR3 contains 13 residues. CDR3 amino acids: CASGGYIAGGGYF. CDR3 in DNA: TGTGCCAGCGGGGGATATATCGCAGGCGGGGGGTACTTC.

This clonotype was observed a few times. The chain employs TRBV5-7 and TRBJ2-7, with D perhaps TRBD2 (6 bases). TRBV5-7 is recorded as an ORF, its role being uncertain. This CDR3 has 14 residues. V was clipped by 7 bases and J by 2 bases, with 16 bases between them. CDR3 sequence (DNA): TGTGCCAGCGTCCCCCTAGCGTGTACCTACGAGCAGTACTTC. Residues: CASVPLACTYEQYF.

CDR3 loop: CASSFPRTGGFDEQYF. For the CDR3, the DNA is TGTGCCAGCAGCTTTCCCCGGACAGGGGGATTTGACGAGCAGTACTTC. The chain joins TRBV7-9 to TRBJ2-5; 10 bases match TRBD1. The DNA end lines up better with TRBJ2-7; the J call may be wrong. The CDR3 runs 16 residues. Germline V gene lookup returns CDR1 SEHNR and CDR2 FQNEAQ (reference sequence).

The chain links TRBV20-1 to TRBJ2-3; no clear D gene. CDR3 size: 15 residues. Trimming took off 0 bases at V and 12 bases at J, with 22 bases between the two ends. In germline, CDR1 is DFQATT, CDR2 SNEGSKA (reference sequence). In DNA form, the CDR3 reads TGCAGTGCTAGAGATAATTTCGGGCTGGGTGAGACCCAGTATTTT. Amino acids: CSARDNFGLGETQYF.

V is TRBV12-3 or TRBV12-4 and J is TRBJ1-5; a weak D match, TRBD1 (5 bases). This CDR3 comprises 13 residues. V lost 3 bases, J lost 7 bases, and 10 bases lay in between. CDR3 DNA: TGTGCCAGCAGTTTGATAGGGGAACAGCCCCAGCATTTT. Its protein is CASSLIGEQPQHF.

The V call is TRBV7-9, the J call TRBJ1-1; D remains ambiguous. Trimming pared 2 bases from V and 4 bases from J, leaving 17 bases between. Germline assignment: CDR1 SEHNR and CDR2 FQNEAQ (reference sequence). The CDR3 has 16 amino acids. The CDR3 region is CASSLIGRGGSTEAFF. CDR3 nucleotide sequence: TGTGCCAGCAGCTTAATAGGGAGAGGCGGTAGCACTGAAGCTTTCTTT.

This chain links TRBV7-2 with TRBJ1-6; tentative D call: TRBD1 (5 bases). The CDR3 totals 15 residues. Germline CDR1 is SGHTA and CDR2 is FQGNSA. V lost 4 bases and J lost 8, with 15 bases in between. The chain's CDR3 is CASSSQGAGYSPLHF. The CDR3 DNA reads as TGTGCCAGCAGCTCTCAGGGCGCCGGGTATTCACCCCTCCACTTT.

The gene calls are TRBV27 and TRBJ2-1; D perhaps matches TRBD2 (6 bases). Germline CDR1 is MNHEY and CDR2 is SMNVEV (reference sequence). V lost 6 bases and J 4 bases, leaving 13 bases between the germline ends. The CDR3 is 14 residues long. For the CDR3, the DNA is TGTGCCAGCAGGCGTAGCGGAGGGTACAATGAGCAGTTCTTC. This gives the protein CASRRSGGYNEQFF.

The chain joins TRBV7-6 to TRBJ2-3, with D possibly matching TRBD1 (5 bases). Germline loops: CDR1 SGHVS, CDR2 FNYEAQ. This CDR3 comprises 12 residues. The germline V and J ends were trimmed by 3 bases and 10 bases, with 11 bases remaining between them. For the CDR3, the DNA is TGTGCCAGCAGCTTTCCCAGGGCCCCGCAGTATTTT. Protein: CASSFPRAPQYF. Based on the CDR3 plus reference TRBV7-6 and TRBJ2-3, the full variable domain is GAGVSQSPRYKVTKRGQDVALRCDPISGHVSLYWYRQALGQGPEFLTYFNYEAQQDKSGLPNDRFSAERPEGSISTLTIQRTEQRDSAMYRCASSFPRAPQYFGPGTRLTVL.

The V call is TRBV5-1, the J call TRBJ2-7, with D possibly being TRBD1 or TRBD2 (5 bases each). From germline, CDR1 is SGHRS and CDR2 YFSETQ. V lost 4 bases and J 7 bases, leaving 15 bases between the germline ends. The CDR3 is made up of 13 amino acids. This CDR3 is CASSEGIEGEQYF. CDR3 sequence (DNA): TGCGCCAGCAGCGAGGGGATCGAAGGGGAGCAGTACTTC.